This T cell receptor (beta chain) was obtained from a study of CD8+ T cells in alopecia areata. The CDR3 loop spans 14 amino acids. With 0 bases removed from V and 4 bases from J, the gap between germline ends came to 9 bases. Per germline, CDR1 MNHEY and CDR2 SVGAGI. Extracted from the samples, RNA was reverse transcribed into cDNA to serve as the sequencing template. Libraries were prepared by immunoSEQ multiplex PCR; TCRdb keeps only in-frame clonotypes and omits some of them. The sample lists hundreds of thousands of clones, about 68% occurring once. This sequence was found in a human donor with alopecia areata. The rearrangement uses TRBV6-5 and TRBJ2-5; no clear D gene. This material consisted of CD4+ T cells sorted from blood, taken at week 0. CDR3 DNA sequence: TGTGCCAGCAGTTACTCGACCCGTGGAGAGACCCAGTACTTC. Its translation is CASSYSTRGETQYF.